The rows below give T cell receptor beta chains drawn from one sample of a study of neoadjuvant nivolumab and ipilimumab in lung cancer. Repertoires were generated with immunoSEQ multiplex PCR, while TCRdb's copy carries only in-frame clones and drops some. The sample comprises roughly 20,000 clones, 87% of which are singletons, and approximately 2% rests with the top ten. The input for sequencing was peripheral blood, taken before neoadjuvant nivolumab, alone or with ipilimumab. The source is an adult with non-small cell lung cancer. Each CDR3 is given with its conserved first and last residue. A D gene is named only where the DNA matches it firmly. Clone size is not always given. Where it is, it says once, few, many or a class for expanded clones.

d_call	clone_size	v_call	j_call	cdr3_nt	cdr3_aa
NA	NA	TRBV30	TRBJ2-7	TGTGCCTGGAGTGTCGATGGATGGGGGTACGAGCAGTACTTC	CAWSVDGWGYEQYF
TRBD2	NA	TRBV7-9	TRBJ2-3	TGTGCCAGCAGCTCAGGGACTAGCGGGAATGCGGATACGCAGTATTTT	CASSSGTSGNADTQYF
TRBD1	once	TRBV5-8	TRBJ2-4	TGTGCCAGCAGCATGGGACAGCTAGCCAAAAACATTCAGTACTTC	CASSMGQLAKNIQYF
TRBD1	once	TRBV5-1	TRBJ2-1	TGCGCCAGCAGCTTGTACAGGGGCTACAATGAGCAGTTCTTC	CASSLYRGYNEQFF
NA	NA	TRBV7-9	TRBJ1-1	TGTGCCAGCAGCCGCTATTCAAGAGGAATGAACACTGAAGCTTTCTTT	CASSRYSRGMNTEAFF
NA	few	TRBV7-3	TRBJ2-7	TGTGCCAGCAGCGCCGACATGGGCGAGCAGTACTTC	CASSADMGEQYF
TRBD2	NA	TRBV7-2	TRBJ2-5	TGTGCCAGCAGCCTCACCCCCAGCGGGAGGGAGACCCAGTACTTC	CASSLTPSGRETQYF
NA	NA	TRBV2	TRBJ2-7	TGTGCCAGCAGTGAAACTCTAGGGGCCTACGAGCAGTACTTC	CASSETLGAYEQYF
TRBD2	NA	TRBV4-2	TRBJ2-2	TGTGCCAGCAGCCTATTAGCGGGAGGCCTCGCGAACACCGGGGAGCTGTTTTTT	CASSLLAGGLANTGELFF
NA	NA	TRBV2	TRBJ1-1	TGTGCCAGCAGTGTCGCGGTGGCTACTGAAGCTTTCTTT	CASSVAVATEAFF
NA	NA	TRBV20-1	TRBJ2-7	TGCAGTGCTATAGGCGACGAGCAGTACTTC	CSAIGDEQYF
TRBD1	NA	TRBV5-1	TRBJ1-1	TGCGCCAGCAGCAACCGGGACAGGGGGCTGAACACTGAAGCTTTCTTT	CASSNRDRGLNTEAFF
TRBD2	once	TRBV11-2	TRBJ2-1	TGTGCCAGCAGCTTAGATAGGGGTGCGGGAGCCTTGGGGGGTGAGCAGTTCTTC	CASSLDRGAGALGGEQFF
TRBD1	NA	TRBV15	TRBJ2-1	TGTGCCACCAGCAGAGAGCGGCAGGGGGCTGAGGATGAGCAGTTCTTC	CATSRERQGAEDEQFF
NA	NA	TRBV18	TRBJ1-1	TGTGCCAGCTCACCACTAGACAAGGGTAACACTGAAGCTTTCTTT	CASSPLDKGNTEAFF
NA	NA	TRBV30	TRBJ1-5	TGTGCCTGGACAGGGAATAGCAATCAGCCCCAGCATTTT	CAWTGNSNQPQHF
NA	NA	TRBV7-9	TRBJ1-1	TGTGCCAGCAGCTTAGGGGTGACTGAAGCTTTCTTT	CASSLGVTEAFF
NA	NA	TRBV18	TRBJ1-1	TGTGCCAGCTCGCCAAGGAGGGACACTGAAGCTTTCTTT	CASSPRRDTEAFF
TRBD1	once	TRBV6-1	TRBJ1-2	TGTGCCAGCAGTGCACAGGGGGCCTGGGATGGCTACACCTTC	CASSAQGAWDGYTF
TRBD1	NA	TRBV18	TRBJ2-7	TGTGCCAGCTCACCACGGGGACAGGACGTGGGAGAGCAGTACTTC	CASSPRGQDVGEQYF
NA	NA	TRBV5-1	TRBJ2-7	TGCGCCAGCAGCCAGGCTGCAGGCTACGAGCAGTACTTC	CASSQAAGYEQYF
TRBD1	NA	TRBV30	TRBJ2-7	TGTGCCTGGAGTGAGTGGACAGGGACCTACGAGCAGTACTTC	CAWSEWTGTYEQYF
NA	NA	TRBV7-2	TRBJ2-1	TGTGCCAGCAGATCCGGGATCGTGGGCCGCAATGAGCAGTTCTTC	CASRSGIVGRNEQFF
TRBD1	NA	TRBV5-6	TRBJ2-5	TGTGCCAGCAGCCGATACAGGGGTAAGGAGACCCAGTACTTC	CASSRYRGKETQYF
NA	NA	TRBV19	TRBJ2-7	TGTGCCAGTAGTATGGTCGAGAGCTACGAGCAGTACTTC	CASSMVESYEQYF
NA	few	TRBV30	TRBJ1-5	TGTGCCTGGAGTGTACTAGGGAGTCAGCCCCAGCATTTT	CAWSVLGSQPQHF
TRBD2	NA	TRBV19	TRBJ2-1	TGTGCCAGTAGCGGCGAGTGGGGGCAAGGGACTAGCGGGAGTAGAGGTGAGCAGTTCTTC	CASSGEWGQGTSGSRGEQFF
TRBD2	NA	TRBV7-9	TRBJ2-3	TGTGCCAGCATCTCGACTGGCGGGAGTTCGGATACGCAGTATTTT	CASISTGGSSDTQYF